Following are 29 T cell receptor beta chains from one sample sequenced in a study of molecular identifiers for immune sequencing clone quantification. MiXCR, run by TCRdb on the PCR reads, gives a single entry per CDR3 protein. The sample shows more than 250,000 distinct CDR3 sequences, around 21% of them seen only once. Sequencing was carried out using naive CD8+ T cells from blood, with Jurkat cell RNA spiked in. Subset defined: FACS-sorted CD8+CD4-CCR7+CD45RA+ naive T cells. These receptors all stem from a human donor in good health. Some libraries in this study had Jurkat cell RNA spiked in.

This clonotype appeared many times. The CDR3 bases are TGTGCCAGCAGCTCATCCCGGAAGAACACTGAAGCTTTCTTT. It is translated as CASSSSRKNTEAFF. The rearrangement uses TRBV7-9 and TRBJ1-1; unclear D gene. CDR1 is SEHNR, CDR2 FQNEAQ, per germline (reference sequence). CDR3 length: 14 amino acids. V gave up 4 bases and J gave up 1 base, with 10 bases separating them.

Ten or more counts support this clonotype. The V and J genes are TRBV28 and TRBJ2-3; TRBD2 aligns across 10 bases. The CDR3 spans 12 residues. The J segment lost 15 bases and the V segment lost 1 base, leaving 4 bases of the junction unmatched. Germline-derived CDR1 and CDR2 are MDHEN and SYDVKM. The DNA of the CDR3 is TGTGCCAGCAGTTTATTTCAGCGGGAGGGTTATTTT. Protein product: CASSLFQREGYF.

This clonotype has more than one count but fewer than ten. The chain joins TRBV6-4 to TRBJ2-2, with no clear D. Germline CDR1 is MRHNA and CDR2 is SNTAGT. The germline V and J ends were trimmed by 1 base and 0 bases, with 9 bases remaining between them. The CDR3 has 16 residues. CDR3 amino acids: CASSDLRPPNTGELFF. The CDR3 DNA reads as TGTGCCAGCAGTGACTTGAGACCGCCGAACACCGGGGAGCTGTTTTTT.

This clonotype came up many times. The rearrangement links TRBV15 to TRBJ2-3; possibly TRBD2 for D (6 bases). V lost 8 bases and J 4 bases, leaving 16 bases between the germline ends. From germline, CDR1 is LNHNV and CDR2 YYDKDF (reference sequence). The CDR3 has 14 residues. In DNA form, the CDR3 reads TGTGCCACCGGCAACGGGGGTCCCCCAGATACGCAGTATTTT. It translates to CATGNGGPPDTQYF. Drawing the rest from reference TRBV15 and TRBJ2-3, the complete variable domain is DAMVIQNPRYQVTQFGKPVTLSCSQTLNHNVMYWYQQKSSQAPKLLFHYYDKDFNNEADTPDNFQSRRPNTSFCFLDIRSPGLGDTAMYLCATGNGGPPDTQYFGPGTRLTVL.

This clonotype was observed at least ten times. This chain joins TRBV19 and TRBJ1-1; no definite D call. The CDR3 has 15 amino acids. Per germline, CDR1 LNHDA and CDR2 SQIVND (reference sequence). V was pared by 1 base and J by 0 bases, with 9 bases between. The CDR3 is CASSIGVNMNTEAFF. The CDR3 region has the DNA TGTGCCAGTAGTATAGGAGTAAATATGAACACTGAAGCTTTCTTT.

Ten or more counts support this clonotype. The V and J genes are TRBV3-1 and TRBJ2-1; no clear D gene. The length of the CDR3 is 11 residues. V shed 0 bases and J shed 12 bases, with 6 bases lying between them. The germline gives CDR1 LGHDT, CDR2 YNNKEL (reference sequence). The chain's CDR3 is CASSQDLGQFF. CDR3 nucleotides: TGTGCCAGCAGCCAAGATTTGGGGCAGTTCTTC.

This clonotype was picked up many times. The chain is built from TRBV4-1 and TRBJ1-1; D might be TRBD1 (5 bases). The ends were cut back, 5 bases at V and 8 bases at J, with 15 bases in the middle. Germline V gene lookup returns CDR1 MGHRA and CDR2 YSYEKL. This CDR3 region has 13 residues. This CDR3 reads CASSLSRRTEAFF. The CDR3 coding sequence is TGCGCCAGCAGCTTAAGCAGAAGGACAGAAGCTTTCTTT.

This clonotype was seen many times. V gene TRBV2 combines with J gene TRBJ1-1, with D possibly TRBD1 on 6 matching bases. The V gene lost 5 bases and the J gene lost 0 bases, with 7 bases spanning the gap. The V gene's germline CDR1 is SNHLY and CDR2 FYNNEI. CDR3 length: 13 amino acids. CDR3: CASSRQVNTEAFF. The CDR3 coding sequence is TGTGCCAGCAGTCGACAGGTGAACACTGAAGCTTTCTTT.

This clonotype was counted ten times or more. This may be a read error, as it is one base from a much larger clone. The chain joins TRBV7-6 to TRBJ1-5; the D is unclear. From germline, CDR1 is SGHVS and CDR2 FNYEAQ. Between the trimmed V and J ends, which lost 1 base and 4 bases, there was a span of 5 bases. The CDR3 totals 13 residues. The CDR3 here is CASSLEVNQPQHF. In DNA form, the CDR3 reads TGTGCCAGCAGCTTAGAGGTGAATCAGCCCCAGCATTTT. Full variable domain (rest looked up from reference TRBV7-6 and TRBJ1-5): GAGVSQSPRYKVTKRGQDVALRCDPISGHVSLYWYRQALGQGPEFLTYFNYEAQQDKSGLPNDRFSAERPEGSISTLTIQRTEQRDSAMYRCASSLEVNQPQHFGDGTRLSIL.

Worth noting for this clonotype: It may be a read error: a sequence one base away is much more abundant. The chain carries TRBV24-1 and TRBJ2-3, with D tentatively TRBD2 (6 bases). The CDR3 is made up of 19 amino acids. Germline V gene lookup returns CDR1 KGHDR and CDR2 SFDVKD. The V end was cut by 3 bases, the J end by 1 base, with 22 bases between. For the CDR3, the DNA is TGTGCCACCAGTGATATGGGACTCCGGGCCCCCCAAGGCACAGATACGCAGTATTTT. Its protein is CATSDMGLRAPQGTDTQYF.

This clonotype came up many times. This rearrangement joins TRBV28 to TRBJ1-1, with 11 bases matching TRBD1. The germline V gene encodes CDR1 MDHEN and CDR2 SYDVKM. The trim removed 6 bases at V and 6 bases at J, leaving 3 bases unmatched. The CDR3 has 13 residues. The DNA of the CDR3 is TGTGCCAGCAGGGACAGGGGGCTGCCTGAAGCTTTCTTT. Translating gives CASRDRGLPEAFF.

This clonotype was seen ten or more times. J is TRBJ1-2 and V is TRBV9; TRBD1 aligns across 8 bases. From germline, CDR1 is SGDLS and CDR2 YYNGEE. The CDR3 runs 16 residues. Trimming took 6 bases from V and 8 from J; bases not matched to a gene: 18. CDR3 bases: TGTGCCAGCACCGCCGAGCTGTGGACAGGGAATGACGGCTACACCTTC. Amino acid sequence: CASTAELWTGNDGYTF.

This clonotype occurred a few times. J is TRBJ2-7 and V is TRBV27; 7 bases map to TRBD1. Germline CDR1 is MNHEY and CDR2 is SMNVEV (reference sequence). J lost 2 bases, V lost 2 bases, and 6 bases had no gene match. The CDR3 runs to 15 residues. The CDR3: CASSLKGALTYEQYF. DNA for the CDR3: TGTGCCAGCAGTTTAAAGGGGGCTTTGACCTACGAGCAGTACTTC.

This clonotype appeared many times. The CDR3 spells CASSLVRNTGELFF. The CDR3, as DNA: TGTGCCAGCAGCTTGGTCAGAAACACCGGGGAGCTGTTTTTT. The J gene is TRBJ2-2, the V gene TRBV5-6, with D unclear. V lost 0 bases to trimming and J lost 2 bases, with 5 bases between them. CDR1 is SGHDT and CDR2 is YYEEEE in the germline V gene. This CDR3 has 14 residues.

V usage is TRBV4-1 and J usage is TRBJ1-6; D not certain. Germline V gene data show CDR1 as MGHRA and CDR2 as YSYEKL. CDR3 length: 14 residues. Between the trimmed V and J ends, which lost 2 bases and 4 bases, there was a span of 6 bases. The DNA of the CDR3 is TGCGCCAGCAGCCAACCCAAGTATAATTCACCCCTCCACTTT. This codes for CASSQPKYNSPLHF.

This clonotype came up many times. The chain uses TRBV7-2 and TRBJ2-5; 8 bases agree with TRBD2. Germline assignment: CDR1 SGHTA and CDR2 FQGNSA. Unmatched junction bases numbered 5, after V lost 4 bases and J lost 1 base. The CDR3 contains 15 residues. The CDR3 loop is CASSSSGGLQETQYF. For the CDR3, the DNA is TGTGCCAGCAGCTCGAGCGGGGGACTCCAAGAGACCCAGTACTTC.

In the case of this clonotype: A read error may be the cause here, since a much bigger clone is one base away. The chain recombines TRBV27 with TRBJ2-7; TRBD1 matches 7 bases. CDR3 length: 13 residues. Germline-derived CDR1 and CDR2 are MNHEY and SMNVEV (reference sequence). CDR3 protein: CVSSLGQIYEQYF. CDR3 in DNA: TGTGTCAGCAGTCTGGGACAGATCTACGAGCAGTACTTC.

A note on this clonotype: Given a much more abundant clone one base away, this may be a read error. The CDR3, as DNA: TGTGCCAGCAGTGAAGGGCCCGGGAGAGCTTTCTTT. Residues: CASSEGPGRAFF. This rearrangement joins TRBV2 to TRBJ1-1; D uncertain. Trimming left V 1 base short and J 10 bases short, with 10 bases between. CDR1 and CDR2 from the germline V gene are SNHLY and FYNNEI. The CDR3 totals 12 residues.

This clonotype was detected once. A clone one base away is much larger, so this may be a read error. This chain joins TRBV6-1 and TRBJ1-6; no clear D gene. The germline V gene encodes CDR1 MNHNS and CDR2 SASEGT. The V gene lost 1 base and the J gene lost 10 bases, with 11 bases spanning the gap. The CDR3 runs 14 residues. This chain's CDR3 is CASSEDPGWSPLHF. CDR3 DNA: TGTGCCAGCAGTGAAGACCCGGGTTGGTCACCCCTCCACTTT.

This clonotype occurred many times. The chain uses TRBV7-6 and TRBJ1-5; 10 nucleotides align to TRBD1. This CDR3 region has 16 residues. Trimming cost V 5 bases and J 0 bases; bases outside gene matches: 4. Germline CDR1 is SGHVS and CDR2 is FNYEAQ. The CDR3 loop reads CASSRGQGNSNQPQHF. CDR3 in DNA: TGTGCCAGCAGCCGGGGACAGGGGAATAGCAATCAGCCCCAGCATTTT.

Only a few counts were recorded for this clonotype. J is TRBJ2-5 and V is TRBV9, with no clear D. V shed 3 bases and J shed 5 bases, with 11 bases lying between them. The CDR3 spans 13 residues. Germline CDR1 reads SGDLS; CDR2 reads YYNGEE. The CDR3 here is CASSGPDVETQYF. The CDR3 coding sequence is TGTGCCAGCAGCGGGCCAGACGTTGAGACCCAGTACTTC.

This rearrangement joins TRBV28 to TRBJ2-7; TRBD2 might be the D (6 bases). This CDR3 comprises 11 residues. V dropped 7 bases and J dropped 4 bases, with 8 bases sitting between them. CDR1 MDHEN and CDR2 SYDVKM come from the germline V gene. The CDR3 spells CASKEGYEQYF. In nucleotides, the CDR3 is TGTGCCAGCAAGGAGGGGTACGAGCAGTACTTC.

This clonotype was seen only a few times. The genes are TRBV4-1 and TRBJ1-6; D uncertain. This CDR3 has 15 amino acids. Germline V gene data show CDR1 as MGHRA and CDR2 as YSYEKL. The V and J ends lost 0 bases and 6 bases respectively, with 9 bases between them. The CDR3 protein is CASSQDLASNSPLHF. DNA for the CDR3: TGCGCCAGCAGCCAAGATTTAGCGAGTAATTCACCCCTCCACTTT.

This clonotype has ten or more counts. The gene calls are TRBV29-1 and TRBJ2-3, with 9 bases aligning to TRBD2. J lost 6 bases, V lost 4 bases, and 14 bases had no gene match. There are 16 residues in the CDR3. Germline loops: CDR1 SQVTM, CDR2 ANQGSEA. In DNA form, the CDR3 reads TGCAGCGTTGGGGGCGGGGGGGCCGATCCCTTGGATACGCAGTATTTT. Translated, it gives CSVGGGGADPLDTQYF.

The CDR3 sequence is CASSQEARLTGLNEQFF. DNA for the CDR3: TGCGCCAGCAGCCAAGAGGCGCGACTAACGGGACTCAATGAGCAGTTCTTC. This rearrangement joins TRBV4-1 to TRBJ2-1, with D tentatively TRBD2 (6 bases). The germline gives CDR1 MGHRA, CDR2 YSYEKL. The V end was cut by 0 bases, the J end by 6 bases, with 18 bases between. The CDR3 consists of 17 residues.

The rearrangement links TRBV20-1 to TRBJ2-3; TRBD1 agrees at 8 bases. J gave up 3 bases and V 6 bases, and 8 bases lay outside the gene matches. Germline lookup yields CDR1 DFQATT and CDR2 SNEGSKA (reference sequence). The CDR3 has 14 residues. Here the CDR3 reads CSATDRVDTDTQYF. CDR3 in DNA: TGCAGTGCCACGGACAGGGTGGATACAGATACGCAGTATTTT.

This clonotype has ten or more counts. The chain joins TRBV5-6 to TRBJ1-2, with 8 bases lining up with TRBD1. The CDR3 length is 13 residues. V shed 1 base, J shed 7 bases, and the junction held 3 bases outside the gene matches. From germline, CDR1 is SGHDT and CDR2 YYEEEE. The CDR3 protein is CASSLQGATGYTF. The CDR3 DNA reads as TGTGCCAGCAGCTTGCAGGGGGCCACTGGCTACACCTTC.

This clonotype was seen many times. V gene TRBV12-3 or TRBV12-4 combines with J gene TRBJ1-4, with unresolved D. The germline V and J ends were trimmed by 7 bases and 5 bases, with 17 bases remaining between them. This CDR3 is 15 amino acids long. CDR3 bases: TGTGCCAGCACATCCTCCGGGTCGGCAAATGAAAAACTGTTTTTT. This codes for CASTSSGSANEKLFF.

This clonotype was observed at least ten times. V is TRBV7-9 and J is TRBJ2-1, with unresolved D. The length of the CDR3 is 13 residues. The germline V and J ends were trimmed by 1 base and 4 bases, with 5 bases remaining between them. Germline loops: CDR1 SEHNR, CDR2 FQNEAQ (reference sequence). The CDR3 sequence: CASSLDPYNEQFF. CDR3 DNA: TGTGCCAGCAGCTTAGACCCTTACAATGAGCAGTTCTTC. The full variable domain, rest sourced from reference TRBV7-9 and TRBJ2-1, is DTGVSQNPRHKITKRGQNVTFRCDPISEHNRLYWYRQTLGQGPEFLTYFQNEAQLEKSRLLSDRFSAERPKGSFSTLEIQRTEQGDSAMYLCASSLDPYNEQFFGPGTRLTVL.